The clone carrying this TCR beta chain has more than one count but fewer than ten. No antigen is known for it. The time point here: pretreatment peripheral blood. The sample belongs to a study of PD-L1 blockade in urothelial cancer. Across the whole study: Patients started atezolizumab in the mid-2010s, 1,200 mg intravenously every 3 weeks. Peripheral blood specimens exhibited a median yield of about 150,000 T cells. Prior chemotherapy ranged from 0 to 3 regimens per patient. Findings and limits, study-wide: Better survival was forecast by a pretreatment blood TCR clonality below the median.

Measured with immunoSEQ multiplex PCR; TCRdb has only the in-frame clones, and not every one. The sample yields about 87,000 clones, roughly 84% seen once. V was clipped by 3 bases and J by 14 bases, with 11 bases between them. Germline V gene data show CDR1 as MGHRA and CDR2 as YSYEKL. This CDR3 region has 12 residues. The clonotype originates from a man aged 55 to 69 with urothelial cancer. The rearrangement joins TRBV4-1 to TRBJ1-6, with D possibly matching TRBD1 (6 bases). The sequencing used PBMCs, collected around atezolizumab (anti-PD-L1) treatment. The CDR3 DNA is TGCGCCAGCAGCCAGACACAGGGTTCCCTCCACTTT. It translates to CASSQTQGSLHF.